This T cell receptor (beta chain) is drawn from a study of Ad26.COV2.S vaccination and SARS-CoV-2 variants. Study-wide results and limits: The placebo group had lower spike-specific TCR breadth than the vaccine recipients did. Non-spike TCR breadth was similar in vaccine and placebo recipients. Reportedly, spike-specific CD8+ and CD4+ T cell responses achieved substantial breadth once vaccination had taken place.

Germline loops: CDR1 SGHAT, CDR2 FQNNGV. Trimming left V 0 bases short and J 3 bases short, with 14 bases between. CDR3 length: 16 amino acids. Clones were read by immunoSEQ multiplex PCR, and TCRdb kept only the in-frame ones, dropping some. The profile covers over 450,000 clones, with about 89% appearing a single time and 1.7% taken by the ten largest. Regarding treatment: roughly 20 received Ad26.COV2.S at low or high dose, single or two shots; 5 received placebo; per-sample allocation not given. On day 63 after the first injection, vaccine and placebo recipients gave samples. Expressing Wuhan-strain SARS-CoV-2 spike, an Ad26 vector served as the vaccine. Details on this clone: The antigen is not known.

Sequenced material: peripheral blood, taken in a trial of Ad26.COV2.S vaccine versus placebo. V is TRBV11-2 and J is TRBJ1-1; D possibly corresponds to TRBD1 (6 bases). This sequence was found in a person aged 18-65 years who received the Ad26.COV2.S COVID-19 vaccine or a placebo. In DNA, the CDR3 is TGTGCCAGCAGCTTAGACGGACAGCTTTCCGACACTGAAGCTTTCTTT. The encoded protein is CASSLDGQLSDTEAFF.